These T cell receptor beta chains were read from a single sample in a study of blood T cell repertoires in COVID-19. Assay: immunoSEQ multiplex PCR; the TCRdb copy retains only in-frame clones and omits some. In the table there are fewer than 200,000 clones, about four fifths of which are singletons. Sequencing was performed on peripheral blood. The origin of the receptors is a woman over 75 with COVID-19, enrolled during active disease. The CDR3 runs from the conserved cysteine through the conserved F or W. A D gene is named only where the DNA matches it firmly. Size values are once, few and many counts, or a class for expanded clones, and some rows have none.

TRBV6-2/TRBV6-3	TRBJ2-7	-	TRBD2	TGTGCCAGCAGTTTAATTAGCGGGCTTTCCTACGAGCAGTACTTC	CASSLISGLSYEQYF
TRBV3-1/TRBV3-2	TRBJ1-5	-	-	TGTGCCAGCAGCCAAGGCCCCCAGGCCACCTATCAGCCCCAGCATTTT	CASSQGPQATYQPQHF
TRBV10-3	TRBJ1-3	-	TRBD1	TGTGCCATCAGTGGGCCGGGACAGAGCCAAAACACCATATATTTT	CAISGPGQSQNTIYF
TRBV6-4	TRBJ2-3	once	-	TGTGCCAGCAGCGGACAGCCCACAGATACGCAGTATTTT	CASSGQPTDTQYF
TRBV15	TRBJ2-3	-	TRBD2	TGTGCCACCAGCAGAAATCCCCGGGACTACGATCCGCAGTATTTT	CATSRNPRDYDPQYF
TRBV27	TRBJ2-1	-	-	TGTGCCAGCAAGGGACTCAAGAGCTCCTACAATGAGCAGTTCTTC	CASKGLKSSYNEQFF
TRBV6-5	TRBJ2-7	-	-	TGTGCCAGCAGGGGCCTCTCGATTTCTTCCTACGAGCAGTACTTC	CASRGLSISSYEQYF
TRBV12-3/TRBV12-4	TRBJ1-1	-	-	TGTGCCAGCAGTTTGCAGTTGAGGGCGGAAGCTTTCTTT	CASSLQLRAEAFF
TRBV7-2	TRBJ2-5	-	TRBD2	TGTGCCAGCAGCGCGGGACTAGCGGGGGCGATCCAAGAGACCCAGTACTTC	CASSAGLAGAIQETQYF
TRBV21-1	TRBJ2-7	once	-	TGTGCCGGATCCATGTGGGACAGGGGCTACGAGCAGTACTTC	CAGSMWDRGYEQYF
TRBV7-2	TRBJ1-2	-	-	TGTGCCAGCAGCTCGGACTGGTCTAACTATGGCTACACCTTC	CASSSDWSNYGYTF
TRBV2	TRBJ2-5	few	TRBD2	TGTGCCAGCACTCCGGGGGGGGAGACCCAGTACTTC	CASTPGGETQYF
TRBV14	TRBJ2-1	-	-	TGTGCCAGCAGCCCTGGGAGACACAATGAGCAGTTCTTC	CASSPGRHNEQFF
TRBV11-3	TRBJ2-3	-	-	TGTGCCAGCAGCTTAGTTGGCGGAGAGCCCACAGATACGCAGTATTTT	CASSLVGGEPTDTQYF
TRBV29-1	TRBJ1-4	-	-	TGCAGCGTTGAAGATCCTAGGGGGACTAATGAAAAACTGTTTTTT	CSVEDPRGTNEKLFF